Listed below are T cell receptor beta chains from one sample, sequenced in a study of shared clonotypes between healthy human individuals. Generated by immunoSEQ multiplex PCR, the TCRdb table keeps only in-frame clones and is missing some. The table has about 2.1 million clones, around 95% seen once. The sample consisted of naive CD8+ T cells from PBMCs. The receptors derive from a man in his late teens or twenties in good health. Some clones in this sample may be carry-over from other donors' samples. CDR3s include the opening cysteine and the closing phenylalanine or tryptophan. Part of the rows lack a size; the others show once, few, many or a class for expanded clones.

TRBJ2-7 TRBV27 - CASSYGQGYEQYF
TRBJ2-1 TRBV5-1 - CASSSWLAGYNEQFF
TRBJ2-3 TRBV19 - CASSASGVRHSTDTQYF
TRBJ2-1 TRBV28 - CASKGALESSYNEQFF
TRBJ2-1 TRBV6-6 - CASSYGIAGYNEQFF
TRBJ2-5 TRBV27 - CASSPRVIAGETQYF
TRBJ1-2 TRBV10-3 - CAISANYGYTF
TRBJ2-5 TRBV10-2 - CASSSPETQYF
TRBJ2-1 TRBV10-3 - CAISVREGLETYNEQFF
TRBJ2-5 TRBV5-6 - CASSRPFLAQETQYF
TRBJ2-1 TRBV7-9 - CASRYRTSGSYNEQFF
TRBJ2-2 TRBV19 - CASRNKTSGKTGELFF
TRBJ2-6 TRBV2 - CASSETGTVPGANVLTF
TRBJ1-2 TRBV5-4 - CASGADNRDRYNYGYTF
TRBJ2-7 TRBV30 - CAWSPRGARSYEQYF
TRBJ2-6 TRBV4-3 - CASSQDSHSGANVLTF
TRBJ2-7 TRBV5-1 - CASSQTSSEGYEQYF
TRBJ2-7 TRBV7-9 - CASSLSQGTGYEQYF
TRBJ2-7 TRBV9 - CASSPYGNEQYF
TRBJ2-1 TRBV27 - CASSQSQSAYNEQFF
TRBJ1-1 TRBV4-1 - CASSHRQGGTEAFF
TRBJ2-1 TRBV6-5 - CASSYFGTGLDEQFF
TRBJ2-1 TRBV6-5 - CASSYGLAGVSEQFF
TRBJ2-1 TRBV6-1 - CASSWTSAIDNEQFF
TRBJ2-6 TRBV9 - CASSVPGPESQRANVLTF
TRBJ1-2 TRBV28 - CASSFRGGFYGYTF
TRBJ2-7 TRBV11-2 - CASRFSGYSSYEQYF
TRBJ2-7 TRBV7-8 once CASSFNPGQADTYEQYF
TRBJ1-1 TRBV10-2 - CASSGLDRNTEAFF
TRBJ2-1 TRBV30 - CAWSVPRREISYNEQFF
TRBJ2-3 TRBV7-9 - CASSHPISTDTQYF
TRBJ1-1 TRBV2 - CASSRSARGLGDTEAFF
TRBJ1-1 TRBV7-6 - CASSLGQLNTEAFF
TRBJ2-7 TRBV6-5 - CASSYGTGRYF
TRBJ2-7 TRBV27 - CASSSLATAYEQYF
TRBJ2-1 TRBV27 - CASRPSGGNNEQFF
TRBJ2-5 TRBV25-1 - CASRSTGWQETQYF
TRBJ2-1 TRBV6-5 - CASRVAGGDNEQFF
TRBJ1-3 TRBV4-2 - CASSQDRGLGNTIYF
TRBJ1-1 TRBV7-6 - CASSSLGGPEAFF
TRBJ2-7 TRBV7-9 - CASSFRPTSSEQYF
TRBJ2-1 TRBV4-1 - CASSQDWEHNEQFF
TRBJ2-7 TRBV6-1 - CASSEATHYEQYF
TRBJ2-3 TRBV7-8 - CASSLWASSTDTQYF
TRBJ1-1 TRBV9 - CASSALQGGLTEAFF
- TRBV6-5 - CASSLRRGEQYF
TRBJ2-7 TRBV19 - CASRPTSGTSYEQYF
TRBJ2-3 TRBV5-4 - CASSPGQHTDTQYF
TRBJ2-7 TRBV27 - CASSLTGGPYEQYF
TRBJ1-1 TRBV7-8 - CASTIVRYANTEAFF
TRBJ2-5 TRBV6-5 - CASSYSTLAGGETQYF
TRBJ2-7 TRBV10-3 few CAISETYEQYF
TRBJ2-1 TRBV5-8 - CASSSRKGLATYNEQFF
TRBJ2-3 TRBV28 - CASSLAHEGGASPADTQYF